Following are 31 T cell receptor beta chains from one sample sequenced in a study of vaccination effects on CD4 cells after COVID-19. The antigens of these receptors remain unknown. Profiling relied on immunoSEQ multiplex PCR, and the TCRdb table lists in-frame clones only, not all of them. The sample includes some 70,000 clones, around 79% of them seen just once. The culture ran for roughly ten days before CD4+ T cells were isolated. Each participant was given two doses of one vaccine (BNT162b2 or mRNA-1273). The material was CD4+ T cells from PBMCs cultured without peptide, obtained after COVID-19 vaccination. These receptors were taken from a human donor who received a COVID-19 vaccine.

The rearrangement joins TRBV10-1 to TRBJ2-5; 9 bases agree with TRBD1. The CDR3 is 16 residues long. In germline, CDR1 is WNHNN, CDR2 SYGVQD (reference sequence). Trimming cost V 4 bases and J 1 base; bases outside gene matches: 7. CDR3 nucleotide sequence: TGCGCCAGCAGTGGAGCCTTGACAGGGGGCCAAGAGACCCAGTACTTC. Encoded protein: CASSGALTGGQETQYF.

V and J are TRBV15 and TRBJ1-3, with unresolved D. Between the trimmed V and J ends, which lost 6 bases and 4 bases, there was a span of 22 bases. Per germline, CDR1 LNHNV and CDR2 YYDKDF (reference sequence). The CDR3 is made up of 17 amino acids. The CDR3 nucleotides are TGTGCCACCAGTCCGGATTCTACGCGGAGTACGGGAAACACCATATATTTT. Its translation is CATSPDSTRSTGNTIYF. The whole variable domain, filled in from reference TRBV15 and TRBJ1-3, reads DAMVIQNPRYQVTQFGKPVTLSCSQTLNHNVMYWYQQKSSQAPKLLFHYYDKDFNNEADTPDNFQSRRPNTSFCFLDIRSPGLGDTAMYLCATSPDSTRSTGNTIYFGEGSWLTVV.

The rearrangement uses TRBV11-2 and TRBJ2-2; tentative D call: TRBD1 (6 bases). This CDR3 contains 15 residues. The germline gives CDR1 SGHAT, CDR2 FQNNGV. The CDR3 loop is CAIGRRTANTGELFF. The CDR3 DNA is TGTGCTATTGGGCGGCGGACAGCGAACACCGGGGAGCTGTTTTTT. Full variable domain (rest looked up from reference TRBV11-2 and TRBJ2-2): EAGVAQSPRYKIIEKRQSVAFWCNPISGHATLYWYQQILGQGPKLLIQFQNNGVVDDSQLPKDRFSAERLKGVDSTLKIQPAKLEDSAVYLCAIGRRTANTGELFFGEGSRLTVL.

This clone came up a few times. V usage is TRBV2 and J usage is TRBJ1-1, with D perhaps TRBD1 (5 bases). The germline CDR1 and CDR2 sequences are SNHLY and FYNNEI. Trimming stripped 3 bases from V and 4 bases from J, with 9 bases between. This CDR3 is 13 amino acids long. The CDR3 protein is CASSDFQGTEAFF. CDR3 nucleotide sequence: TGTGCCAGCAGTGATTTTCAGGGCACTGAAGCTTTCTTT. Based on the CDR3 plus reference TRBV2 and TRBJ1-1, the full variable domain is EPEVTQTPSHQVTQMGQEVILRCVPISNHLYFYWYRQILGQKVEFLVSFYNNEISEKSEIFDDQFSVERPDGSNFTLKIRSTKLEDSAMYFCASSDFQGTEAFFGQGTRLTVV.

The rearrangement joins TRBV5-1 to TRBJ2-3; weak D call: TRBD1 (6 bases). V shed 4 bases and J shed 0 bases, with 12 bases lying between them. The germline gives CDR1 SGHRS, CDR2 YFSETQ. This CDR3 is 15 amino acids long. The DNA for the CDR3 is TGCGCCAGCAGCCAGCAGGGACAAAGCACAGATACGCAGTATTTT. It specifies CASSQQGQSTDTQYF.

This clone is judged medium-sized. CDR3 DNA: TGTGCCACCATGAGGACACCGTACGTC. As protein: CATMRTPYV. The gene calls are TRBV24-1 and TRBJ2-7; perhaps TRBD1 as D (5 bases). Germline V gives CDR1 KGHDR, CDR2 SFDVKD. V lost 8 bases and J lost 12, with 10 bases in between. The CDR3 consists of 9 residues.

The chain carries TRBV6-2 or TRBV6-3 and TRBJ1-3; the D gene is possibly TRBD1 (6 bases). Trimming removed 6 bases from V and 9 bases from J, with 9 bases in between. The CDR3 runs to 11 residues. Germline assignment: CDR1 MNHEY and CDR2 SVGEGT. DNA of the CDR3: TGTGCCAGCAGCAGGGGAGTCACCATATATTTT. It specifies CASSRGVTIYF.

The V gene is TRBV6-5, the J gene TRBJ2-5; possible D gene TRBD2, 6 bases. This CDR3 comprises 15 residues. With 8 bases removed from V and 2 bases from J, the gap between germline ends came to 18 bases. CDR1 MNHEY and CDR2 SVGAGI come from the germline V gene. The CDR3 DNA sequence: TGTGCCAGCCGACTAGTCGGGGGTGAACAAGAGACCCAGTACTTC. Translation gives CASRLVGGEQETQYF.

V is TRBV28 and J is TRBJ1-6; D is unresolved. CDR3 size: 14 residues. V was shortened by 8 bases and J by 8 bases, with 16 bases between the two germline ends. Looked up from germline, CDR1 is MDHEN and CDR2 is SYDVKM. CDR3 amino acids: CASGKRFTHSPLHF. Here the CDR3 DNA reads TGTGCCAGCGGGAAGCGGTTTACCCATTCACCCCTCCACTTT.

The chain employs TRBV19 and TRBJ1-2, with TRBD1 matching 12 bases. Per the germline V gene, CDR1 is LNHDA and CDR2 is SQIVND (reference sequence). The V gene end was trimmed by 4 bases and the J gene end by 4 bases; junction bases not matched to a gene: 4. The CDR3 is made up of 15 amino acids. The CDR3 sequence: CASSTRDRGPYGYTF. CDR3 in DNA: TGTGCCAGTAGTACTCGGGACAGGGGGCCCTATGGCTACACCTTC.

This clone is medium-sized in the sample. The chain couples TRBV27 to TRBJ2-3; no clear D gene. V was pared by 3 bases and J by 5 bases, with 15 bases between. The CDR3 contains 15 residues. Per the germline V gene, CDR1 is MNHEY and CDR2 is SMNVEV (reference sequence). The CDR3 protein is CASSLAATNGDTQYF. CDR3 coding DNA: TGTGCCAGCAGTTTGGCAGCAACTAACGGAGATACGCAGTATTTT.

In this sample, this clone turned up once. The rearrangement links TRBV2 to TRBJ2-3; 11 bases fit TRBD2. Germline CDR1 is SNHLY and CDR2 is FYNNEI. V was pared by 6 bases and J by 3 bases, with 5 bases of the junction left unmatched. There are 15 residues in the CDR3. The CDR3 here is CASRLTSGGTDTQYF. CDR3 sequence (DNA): TGTGCCAGCAGGCTTACTAGCGGGGGTACAGATACGCAGTATTTT.

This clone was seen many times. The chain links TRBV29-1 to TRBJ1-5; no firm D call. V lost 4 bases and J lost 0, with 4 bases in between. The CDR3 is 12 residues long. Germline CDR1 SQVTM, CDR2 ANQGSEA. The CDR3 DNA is TGCAGCGTTGGCGATAGCAATCAGCCCCAGCATTTT. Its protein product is CSVGDSNQPQHF.

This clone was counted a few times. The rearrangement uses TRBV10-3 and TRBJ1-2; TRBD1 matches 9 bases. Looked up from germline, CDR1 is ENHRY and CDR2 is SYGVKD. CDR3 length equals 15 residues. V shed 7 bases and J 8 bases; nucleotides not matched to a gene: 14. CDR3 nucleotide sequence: TGTGCCATCAATACCCCCGGGACAGGGACTGAGGGCTACACCTTC. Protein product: CAINTPGTGTEGYTF.

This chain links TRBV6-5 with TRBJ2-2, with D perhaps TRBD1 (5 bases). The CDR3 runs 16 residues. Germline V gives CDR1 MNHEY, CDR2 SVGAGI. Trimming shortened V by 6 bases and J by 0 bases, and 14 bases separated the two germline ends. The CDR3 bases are TGTGCCAGCAGCTACAGGCACACCGCGAACACCGGGGAGCTGTTTTTT. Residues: CASSYRHTANTGELFF.

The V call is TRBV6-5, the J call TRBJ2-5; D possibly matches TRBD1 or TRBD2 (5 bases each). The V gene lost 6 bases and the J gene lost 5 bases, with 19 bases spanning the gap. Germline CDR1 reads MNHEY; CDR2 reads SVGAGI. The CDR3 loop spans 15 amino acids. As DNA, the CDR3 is TGTGCCAGCAGGGCCGGACGGGACCCCGCCGAGACCCAGTACTTC. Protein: CASRAGRDPAETQYF.

The CDR3 sequence is CASRRDRDNSPLHF. The CDR3 DNA follows: TGTGCCAGCAGACGGGACAGGGATAATTCACCCCTCCACTTT. The J gene is TRBJ1-6, the V gene TRBV27; 9 bases are a match to TRBD1. The V gene end was trimmed by 6 bases and the J gene end by 5 bases; junction bases not matched to a gene: 2. Germline V gene sequence: CDR1 MNHEY, CDR2 SMNVEV (reference sequence). The CDR3 consists of 14 residues.

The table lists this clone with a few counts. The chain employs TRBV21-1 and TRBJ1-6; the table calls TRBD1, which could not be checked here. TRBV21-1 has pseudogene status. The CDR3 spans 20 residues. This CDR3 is CASSEITFWDRGFISSPLHF. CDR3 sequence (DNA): TGTGCCAGCAGCGAAATTACCTTTTGGGACAGGGGATTTATTAGTTCACCCCTCCACTTT.

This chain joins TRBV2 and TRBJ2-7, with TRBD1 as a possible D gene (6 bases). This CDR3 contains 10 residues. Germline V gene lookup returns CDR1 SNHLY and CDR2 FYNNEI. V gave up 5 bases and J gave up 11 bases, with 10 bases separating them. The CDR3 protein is CASSTGPKYV. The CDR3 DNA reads TGTGCCAGCAGTACAGGGCCGAAGTACGTC.

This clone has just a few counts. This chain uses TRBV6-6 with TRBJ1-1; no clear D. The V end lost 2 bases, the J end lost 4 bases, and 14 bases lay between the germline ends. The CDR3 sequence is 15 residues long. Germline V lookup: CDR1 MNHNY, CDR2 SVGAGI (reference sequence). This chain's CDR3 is CASSYSLSGFTEAFF. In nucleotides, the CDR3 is TGTGCCAGCAGTTACAGTTTATCCGGTTTCACTGAAGCTTTCTTT.

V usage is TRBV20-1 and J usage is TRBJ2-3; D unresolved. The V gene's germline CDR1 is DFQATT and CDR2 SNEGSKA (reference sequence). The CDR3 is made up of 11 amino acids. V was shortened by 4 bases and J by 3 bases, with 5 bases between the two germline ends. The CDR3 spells CSATLTDTQYF. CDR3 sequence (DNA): TGCAGTGCTACCCTAACAGATACGCAGTATTTT.

CDR3 residues: CASSDQYRGQETQYF. The CDR3 coding sequence is TGTGCCAGCAGCGACCAGTACAGGGGCCAAGAGACCCAGTACTTC. The chain is built from TRBV9 and TRBJ2-5, with 7 bases lining up with TRBD1. Germline values: CDR1 SGDLS, CDR2 YYNGEE. Trimming took 3 bases from V and 1 from J; bases not matched to a gene: 6. The CDR3 is 15 amino acids.

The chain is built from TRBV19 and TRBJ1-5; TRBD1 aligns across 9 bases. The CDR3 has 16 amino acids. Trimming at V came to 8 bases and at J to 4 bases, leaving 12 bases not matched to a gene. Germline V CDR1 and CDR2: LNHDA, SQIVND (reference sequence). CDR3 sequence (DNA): TGTGCCAGTCGGGGTGGACAGGGGAGTATGAATCAGCCCCAGCATTTT. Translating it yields CASRGGQGSMNQPQHF.

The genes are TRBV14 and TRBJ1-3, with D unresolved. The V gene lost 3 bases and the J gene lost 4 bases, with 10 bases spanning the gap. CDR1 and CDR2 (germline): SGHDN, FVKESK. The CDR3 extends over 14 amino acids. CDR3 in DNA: TGTGCCAGCAGCCAGAACGTTGGAGGAAACACCATATATTTT. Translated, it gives CASSQNVGGNTIYF. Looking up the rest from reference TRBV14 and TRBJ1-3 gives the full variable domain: EAGVTQFPSHSVIEKGQTVTLRCDPISGHDNLYWYRRVMGKEIKFLLHFVKESKQDESGMPNNRFLAERTGGTYSTLKVQPAELEDSGVYFCASSQNVGGNTIYFGEGSWLTVV.

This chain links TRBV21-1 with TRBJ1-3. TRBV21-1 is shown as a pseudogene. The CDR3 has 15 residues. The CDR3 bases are TGTGCCAGCAGCAAAGAGGCATGCTCTGGAAACACCATATATTTT. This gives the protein CASSKEACSGNTIYF.

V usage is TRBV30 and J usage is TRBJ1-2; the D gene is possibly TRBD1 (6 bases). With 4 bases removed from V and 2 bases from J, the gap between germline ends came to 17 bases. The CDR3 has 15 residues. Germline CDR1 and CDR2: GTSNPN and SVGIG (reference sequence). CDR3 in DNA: TGTGCCTGGAATAAACAACAGGGATGGAACTATGGCTACACCTTC. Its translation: CAWNKQQGWNYGYTF.

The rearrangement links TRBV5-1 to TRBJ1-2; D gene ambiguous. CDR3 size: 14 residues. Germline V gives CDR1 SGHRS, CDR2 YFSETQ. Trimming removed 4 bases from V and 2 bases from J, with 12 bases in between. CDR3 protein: CASSLSAGNYGYTF. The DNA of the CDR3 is TGCGCCAGCAGCCTATCTGCCGGCAACTATGGCTACACCTTC.

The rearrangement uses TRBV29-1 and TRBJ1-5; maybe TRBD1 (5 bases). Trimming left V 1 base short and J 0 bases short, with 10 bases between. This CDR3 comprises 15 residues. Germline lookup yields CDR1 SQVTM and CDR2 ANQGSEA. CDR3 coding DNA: TGCAGCGTTGAAGGGGGACTATATAGCAATCAGCCCCAGCATTTT. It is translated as CSVEGGLYSNQPQHF.

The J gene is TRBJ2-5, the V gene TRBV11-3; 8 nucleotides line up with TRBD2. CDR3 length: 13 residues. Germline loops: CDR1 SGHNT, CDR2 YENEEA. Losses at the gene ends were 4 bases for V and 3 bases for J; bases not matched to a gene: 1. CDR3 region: CASSSGGEETQYF. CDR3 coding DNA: TGTGCCAGCAGCTCCGGGGGGGAAGAGACCCAGTACTTC.

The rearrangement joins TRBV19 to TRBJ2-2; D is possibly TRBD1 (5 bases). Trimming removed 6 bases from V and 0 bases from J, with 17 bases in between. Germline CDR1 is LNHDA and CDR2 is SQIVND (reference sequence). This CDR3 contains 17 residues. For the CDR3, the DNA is TGTGCCAGTAGACCCTCCACTGGGGCTCCGAACACCGGGGAGCTGTTTTTT. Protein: CASRPSTGAPNTGELFF.

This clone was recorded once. The DNA for the CDR3 is TGTGCCAGCAGCCAAACAGGCGGGCACACCGGGGAGCTGTTTTTT. This sequence encodes CASSQTGGHTGELFF. The J gene is TRBJ2-2, the V gene TRBV7-8, with D perhaps being TRBD1 or TRBD2 (5 bases each). V shed 5 bases and J shed 3 bases, with 13 bases lying between them. Per germline, CDR1 SGHVS and CDR2 FQNEAQ. The CDR3 is 15 amino acids.